This passage covers 27 T cell receptor beta chains from one sample sequenced in a study of T-cell reconstitution after alpha-beta-depleted transplantation in children. The TCRbeta library was prepared with unique molecular identifiers. Each CDR3 protein gets one entry after TCRdb re-called the PCR reads with MiXCR. This sample yields approximately 1,000,000 distinct CDR3 sequences, of which 25% to 30% are seen a single time; under 30% belongs to the top ten. The specimen was PBMCs, mostly from graft donor cells, collected 360 days after TCRalphabeta/CD19-depleted stem cell transplant. All receptors come from a boy in the first two years of life who had a stem cell transplant for SCID, so the T cells may come from the graft donor.

This clonotype showed up just a few times. This rearrangement joins TRBV18 to TRBJ2-6; D ambiguous. V was trimmed by 3 bases and J by 0 bases, leaving 6 bases between them. The CDR3 loop spans 15 amino acids. The germline CDR1 and CDR2 sequences are KGHSH and LQKENI. The DNA for the CDR3 is TGTGCCAGCTCACCTTTAAGCTCTGGGGCCAACGTCCTGACTTTC. Translating gives CASSPLSSGANVLTF. The full variable domain, in which reference TRBV18 and TRBJ2-6 provide the parts outside the CDR3, is NAGVMQNPRHLVRRRGQEARLRCSPMKGHSHVYWYRQLPEEGLKFMVYLQKENIIDESGMPKERFSAEFPKEGPSILRIQQVVRGDSAAYFCASSPLSSGANVLTFGAGSRLTVL.

This clonotype has only a few counts. The gene calls are TRBV7-3 and TRBJ2-1; 8 bases are a match to TRBD1. V was pared by 5 bases and J by 3 bases, with 12 bases of the junction left unmatched. CDR3 size: 17 residues. The germline V gene has CDR1 SGHTA and CDR2 FQGTGA. The CDR3 DNA sequence: TGTGCCAGCAGCCCCAGACCTTGGACAGGGAGCTACAATGAGCAGTTCTTC. Translated: CASSPRPWTGSYNEQFF.

The V and J genes are TRBV7-9 and TRBJ2-5; D is possibly TRBD2 (6 bases). CDR1 and CDR2 (germline): SEHNR, FQNEAQ (reference sequence). Trimming left V 5 bases short and J 0 bases short, with 19 bases between. The CDR3 length is 17 residues. CDR3 DNA sequence: TGTGCCAGCAGCCCGGGATTACGGGAGATGTACCAAGAGACCCAGTACTTC. Translating gives CASSPGLREMYQETQYF.

This clonotype turned up a few times. This sequence joins TRBV7-2 and TRBJ1-1, with D possibly TRBD1 on 5 matching bases. The CDR3 has 11 residues. Per the germline V gene, CDR1 is SGHTA and CDR2 is FQGNSA. The CDR3 loop reads CASGGRMRAFF. In DNA, the CDR3 is TGTGCTTCGGGGGGTCGAATGAGAGCTTTCTTT.

The gene calls are TRBV5-1 and TRBJ2-3, with 7 positions matching TRBD1. Germline trimming cut 5 bases from V and 1 base from J; bases unmatched to any gene: 4. From germline, CDR1 is SGHRS and CDR2 YFSETQ. The CDR3 has 14 residues. The CDR3 loop reads CASRRGQGTDTQYF. CDR3 DNA sequence: TGCGCCAGCAGGAGGGGGCAGGGCACAGATACGCAGTATTTT.

The chain uses TRBV5-6 and TRBJ1-5; D possibly corresponds to TRBD1 (6 bases). V shed 5 bases and J shed 7 bases, with 19 bases lying between them. The CDR3 has 15 residues. From germline, CDR1 is SGHDT and CDR2 YYEEEE. The CDR3 DNA reads TGTGCCAGCAGTAACCAGGGGCTGTCGGGGCAGCCCCAGCATTTT. Its translation is CASSNQGLSGQPQHF.

The chain joins TRBV29-1 to TRBJ2-4; 8 nucleotides align to TRBD1. This CDR3 is 14 amino acids long. The trim removed 6 bases at V and 1 base at J, leaving 5 bases unmatched. In germline, CDR1 is SQVTM, CDR2 ANQGSEA. Written as DNA, the CDR3 is TGCAGCGTGGGAAGGACAGGGGCCAAAAACATTCAGTACTTC. It specifies CSVGRTGAKNIQYF.

Only a few counts were recorded for this clonotype. The chain couples TRBV5-1 to TRBJ1-1; D is possibly TRBD1 (6 bases). Trimming cost V 2 bases and J 1 base, with 15 bases left between them. Germline V CDR1 and CDR2: SGHRS, YFSETQ. The CDR3 is made up of 16 amino acids. The DNA for the CDR3 is TGCGCCAGCAGCTTTGGTGCCGGGACAAGGAACACTGAAGCTTTCTTT. Encoded protein: CASSFGAGTRNTEAFF.

The table lists this clonotype with a few counts. The chain joins TRBV3-1 to TRBJ2-5; a possible D gene is TRBD2 (5 bases). The CDR3 totals 16 residues. CDR1 is LGHDT and CDR2 is YNNKEL in the germline V gene (reference sequence). Trimming stripped 2 bases from V and 5 bases from J, with 18 bases between. The CDR3 is CASSQRNLGLGETQYF. The DNA of the CDR3 is TGTGCCAGCAGCCAAAGGAACCTCGGACTTGGGGAGACCCAGTACTTC.

J is TRBJ1-5 and V is TRBV9; the D gene is possibly TRBD1 (6 bases). CDR3 length: 14 amino acids. V dropped 0 bases and J dropped 5 bases, with 9 bases sitting between them. The germline CDR1 and CDR2 sequences are SGDLS and YYNGEE. In nucleotides, the CDR3 is TGTGCCAGCAGCGTAGGGGACACTTATCAGCCCCAGCATTTT. This sequence encodes CASSVGDTYQPQHF.

This clonotype was detected only a few times. V and J are TRBV27 and TRBJ2-3, with 10 nucleotides matching TRBD2. This CDR3 has 14 residues. Germline CDR1 is MNHEY and CDR2 is SMNVEV (reference sequence). Trimming at V came to 6 bases and at J to 2 bases, leaving 2 bases not matched to a gene. CDR3 sequence reads: CASRGLAPTDTQYF. The CDR3 DNA reads as TGTGCCAGCAGGGGACTAGCGCCCACAGATACGCAGTATTTT.

This clonotype is a singleton in its sample. The V and J genes are TRBV6-5 and TRBJ1-2; unclear D gene. The CDR3 contains 17 residues. CDR1 is MNHEY, CDR2 SVGAGI, per germline. V lost 2 bases and J 7 bases, leaving 23 bases between the germline ends. CDR3 residues: CASSYPFGQTSAGGYTF. The CDR3 nucleotides read TGTGCCAGCAGTTACCCGTTCGGGCAGACAAGCGCGGGTGGCTACACCTTC.

The chain uses TRBV29-1 and TRBJ2-7; 9 bases line up with TRBD1. With 7 bases clipped from V and 2 bases from J, the junction kept 6 bases outside the gene matches. CDR1 and CDR2 (germline): SQVTM, ANQGSEA. This CDR3 spans 13 amino acids. The CDR3 loop is CSGGQGAAYEQYF. CDR3 in DNA: TGCAGCGGGGGACAGGGAGCGGCCTACGAGCAGTACTTC.

This sequence joins TRBV4-1 and TRBJ1-6; D unresolved. This CDR3 contains 18 residues. The V gene's germline CDR1 is MGHRA and CDR2 YSYEKL. With 1 base removed from V and 0 bases from J, the gap between germline ends came to 13 bases. The CDR3 spells CASSQAQVSLSYNSPLHF. The CDR3 nucleotides are TGCGCCAGCAGCCAAGCTCAAGTCAGCCTCTCCTATAATTCACCCCTCCACTTT.

The J gene is TRBJ2-3, the V gene TRBV4-2, with 8 positions matching TRBD2. V gave up 0 bases and J gave up 0 bases; unmatched junction bases: 14. The germline gives CDR1 LGHNA, CDR2 YNFKEQ. This CDR3 contains 20 residues. The CDR3 sequence is CASSQDPRGGPTTSTDTQYF. The CDR3 region has the DNA TGTGCCAGCAGCCAAGATCCCCGGGGGGGCCCTACTACTAGCACAGATACGCAGTATTTT.

J is TRBJ2-2 and V is TRBV10-2; 7 nucleotides match TRBD1. V trimming: 5 bases; J trimming: 4 bases; junction bases outside the gene matches: 10. From germline, CDR1 is WSHSY and CDR2 SAAADI. CDR3 length: 16 residues. In nucleotides, the CDR3 is TGCGCCAGCAGTTCCCCCGAACAGGGGTTCACCGGGGAGCTGTTTTTT. Encoded protein: CASSSPEQGFTGELFF.

The chain combines TRBV19 with TRBJ1-5; 8 positions match TRBD1. The CDR3 has 15 amino acids. V shed 5 bases, J shed 3 bases, and the junction held 6 bases outside the gene matches. Germline CDR1 is LNHDA and CDR2 is SQIVND (reference sequence). This CDR3 reads CASSVNRGINQPQHF. The CDR3 region has the DNA TGTGCCAGTAGTGTGAACAGGGGGATCAATCAGCCCCAGCATTTT.

The CDR3 DNA follows: TGTGCCAGCAGCTCCCCCCCTGAGCGGGGTCACAATGAGCAGTTCTTC. Amino acids: CASSSPPERGHNEQFF. V and J are TRBV7-9 and TRBJ2-1; 7 nucleotides line up with TRBD2. The CDR3 has 16 amino acids. The germline gives CDR1 SEHNR, CDR2 FQNEAQ (reference sequence). The trim removed 4 bases at V and 5 bases at J, leaving 11 bases unmatched. The full variable domain, rest sourced from reference TRBV7-9 and TRBJ2-1, is DTGVSQNPRHKITKRGQNVTFRCDPISEHNRLYWYRQTLGQGPEFLTYFQNEAQLEKSRLLSDRFSAERPKGSFSTLEIQRTEQGDSAMYLCASSSPPERGHNEQFFGPGTRLTVL.

The chain employs TRBV6-5 and TRBJ2-3; D is possibly TRBD2 (5 bases). The germline V gene encodes CDR1 MNHEY and CDR2 SVGAGI. The CDR3 has 15 residues. V lost 2 bases, J lost 2 bases, and 11 bases lay in between. CDR3 DNA: TGTGCCAGCAGTTACGGGCTAGCCCTCACAGATACGCAGTATTTT. Its protein is CASSYGLALTDTQYF.

The table lists this clonotype with a few counts. V usage is TRBV7-2 and J usage is TRBJ2-2; D unresolved. The germline gives CDR1 SGHTA, CDR2 FQGNSA. CDR3 length: 14 amino acids. V was cut by 2 bases and J by 6 bases, with 10 bases left in between. CDR3 in amino acids: CASSLHTLPGELFF. The CDR3, as DNA: TGTGCCAGCAGCTTACACACGCTACCCGGGGAGCTGTTTTTT.

The rearrangement links TRBV6-5 to TRBJ2-4; D is undetermined. This CDR3 is built from 15 residues. From germline, CDR1 is MNHEY and CDR2 SVGAGI. V lost 8 bases, J lost 0 bases, and 14 bases lay in between. The CDR3 DNA reads TGTGCCAGCGGTTCTGGGTCTCTAGCCAAAAACATTCAGTACTTC. The encoded protein is CASGSGSLAKNIQYF.

This clonotype was observed many times. Sequence at one end of the junction differs from germline and may be a read error. V and J are TRBV5-1 and TRBJ2-5, with D possibly matching TRBD1 (5 bases). The V gene's germline CDR1 is SGHRS and CDR2 YFSETQ. The CDR3 runs to 13 residues. The CDR3 loop reads CASSLLGEETQYF. CDR3 bases: TGTGCCAGCAGTTTATTAGGGGAAGAGACCCAGTACTTC.

The J gene is TRBJ2-7, the V gene TRBV27; possibly TRBD2 for D (7 bases). Trimming took 7 bases from V and 3 from J, leaving 16 bases between them. This CDR3 contains 14 residues. From germline, CDR1 is MNHEY and CDR2 SMNVEV (reference sequence). CDR3 amino acids: CASMGRGLRYEQYF. In DNA form, the CDR3 reads TGTGCCAGCATGGGGCGGGGGCTCCGCTACGAGCAGTACTTC.

This clonotype was found a few times. The rearrangement links TRBV19 to TRBJ2-1, with 7 bases lining up with TRBD2. Germline loops: CDR1 LNHDA, CDR2 SQIVND (reference sequence). The CDR3 covers 18 residues. With 6 bases clipped from V and 4 bases from J, the junction kept 18 bases outside the gene matches. DNA of the CDR3: TGTGCCAGTAGCACACCAATCAGAGGGCCGGGGGGTTACAATGAGCAGTTCTTC. Amino acid sequence: CASSTPIRGPGGYNEQFF.

V is TRBV7-8 and J is TRBJ1-1; TRBD1 matches at 9 bases. V lost 4 bases, J lost 7 bases, and 16 bases stayed unmatched. Germline loops: CDR1 SGHVS, CDR2 FQNEAQ. CDR3 length equals 17 residues. DNA of the CDR3: TGTGCCAGCAGCTCCCCGGGACAGGGTTGGTACGATATTGAAGCTTTCTTT. It translates to CASSSPGQGWYDIEAFF. The full variable domain, in which reference TRBV7-8 and TRBJ1-1 provide the parts outside the CDR3, is GAGVSQSPRYKVAKRGQDVALRCDPISGHVSLFWYQQALGQGPEFLTYFQNEAQLDKSGLPSDRFFAERPEGSVSTLKIQRTQQEDSAVYLCASSSPGQGWYDIEAFFGQGTRLTVV.

This chain connects TRBV18 to TRBJ2-5; D gene uncertain. The V end was cut by 5 bases, the J end by 2 bases, with 9 bases between. The germline CDR1 and CDR2 sequences are KGHSH and LQKENI. The CDR3 spans 13 residues. DNA for the CDR3: TGTGCCAGCTCATTCGGCCATCAAGAGACCCAGTACTTC. It specifies CASSFGHQETQYF.

The chain combines TRBV15 with TRBJ1-1; weak D call: TRBD1 (5 bases). The CDR3 loop spans 17 amino acids. Trimming cost V 0 bases and J 6 bases, with 20 bases left between them. Germline loops: CDR1 LNHNV, CDR2 YYDKDF (reference sequence). This chain's CDR3 is CATSRDLGIRLGAEAFF. CDR3 nucleotide sequence: TGTGCCACCAGCAGAGATCTAGGGATCCGTTTAGGGGCTGAAGCTTTCTTT.